The 12 T cell receptor beta chains below were found in one sample sequenced in a study of monozygotic twins with inflammatory bowel disease. TCRdb re-called the 5' RACE reads; one entry per CDR3 protein, DNA not given. The table for this sample gives a few hundred thousand distinct CDR3 sequences. Sequenced input: blood. The receptors here all came from a human donor with ulcerative colitis or Crohn's disease, or a healthy co-twin of an affected twin (not recorded which).

V is TRBV20-1 and J is TRBJ2-3. The germline CDR1 and CDR2 sequences are DFQATT and SNEGSKA (reference sequence). The CDR3 has 11 residues. The CDR3 region is CSASLGETQYF.

The chain combines TRBV28 with TRBJ2-7; TCRdb's D gene call, TRBD1, goes unchecked for lack of DNA. Germline V CDR1 and CDR2: MDHEN, SYDVKM. This CDR3 is built from 12 residues. The CDR3 spells CASSPGRYEQYF.

The rearrangement joins TRBV5-1 to TRBJ2-7. The CDR3 length is 14 residues. Germline loops: CDR1 SGHRS, CDR2 YFSETQ. The CDR3 reads CASSLAAEPYEQYF.

This CDR3 reads CASSLFSTGTDSGNTIYF. The chain uses TRBV5-1 and TRBJ1-3. CDR1 SGHRS and CDR2 YFSETQ come from the germline V gene. This CDR3 contains 18 residues.

V and J are TRBV27 and TRBJ2-1; TCRdb proposes TRBD2, but this gene call is untestable without DNA. CDR3 length equals 18 residues. Germline V gene lookup returns CDR1 MNHEY and CDR2 SMNVEV (reference sequence). The CDR3: CASRGTSGGAFNLNEQFF.

The chain uses TRBV20-1 and TRBJ2-7; TCRdb designates TRBD2, a call that cannot be tested without DNA. The CDR3 extends over 14 amino acids. Germline V gene data show CDR1 as DFQATT and CDR2 as SNEGSKA (reference sequence). The CDR3 here is CSARDFLREHEQYF.

CDR3: CSVLTVRSEQYF. The J gene is TRBJ2-7, the V gene TRBV29-1. The CDR3 has 12 amino acids. CDR1 and CDR2 from the germline V gene are SQVTM and ANQGSEA.

The genes are TRBV7-7 and TRBJ2-3. This CDR3 comprises 13 residues. The germline V gene has CDR1 SSHAT and CDR2 FNYEAQ (reference sequence). CDR3 in amino acids: CASSNGGTDTQYF.

The chain joins TRBV30 to TRBJ2-5; the D call from TCRdb, TRBD2, cannot be confirmed without DNA. In germline, CDR1 is GTSNPN, CDR2 SVGIG (reference sequence). The CDR3 has 16 amino acids. CDR3 residues: CAWRLTSGGAGETQYF.

The rearrangement joins TRBV2 to TRBJ1-3. The CDR3 is 19 residues long. CDR1 and CDR2 from the germline V gene are SNHLY and FYNNEI. CDR3 sequence: CASSEVGLGAGRSGNTIYF.

The chain combines TRBV7-2 with TRBJ2-3; TCRdb lists TRBD2, though no DNA is available to test this call. The CDR3 runs to 16 residues. Looked up from germline, CDR1 is SGHTA and CDR2 is FQGNSA. CDR3 sequence: CASSLEGAGVTDTQYF.

This CDR3 is CASSLAGEGNIQYF. V is TRBV5-6 and J is TRBJ2-4; with no DNA, the TCRdb D assignment of TRBD2 cannot be verified. The CDR3 sequence is 14 residues long. The germline CDR1 and CDR2 sequences are SGHDT and YYEEEE.